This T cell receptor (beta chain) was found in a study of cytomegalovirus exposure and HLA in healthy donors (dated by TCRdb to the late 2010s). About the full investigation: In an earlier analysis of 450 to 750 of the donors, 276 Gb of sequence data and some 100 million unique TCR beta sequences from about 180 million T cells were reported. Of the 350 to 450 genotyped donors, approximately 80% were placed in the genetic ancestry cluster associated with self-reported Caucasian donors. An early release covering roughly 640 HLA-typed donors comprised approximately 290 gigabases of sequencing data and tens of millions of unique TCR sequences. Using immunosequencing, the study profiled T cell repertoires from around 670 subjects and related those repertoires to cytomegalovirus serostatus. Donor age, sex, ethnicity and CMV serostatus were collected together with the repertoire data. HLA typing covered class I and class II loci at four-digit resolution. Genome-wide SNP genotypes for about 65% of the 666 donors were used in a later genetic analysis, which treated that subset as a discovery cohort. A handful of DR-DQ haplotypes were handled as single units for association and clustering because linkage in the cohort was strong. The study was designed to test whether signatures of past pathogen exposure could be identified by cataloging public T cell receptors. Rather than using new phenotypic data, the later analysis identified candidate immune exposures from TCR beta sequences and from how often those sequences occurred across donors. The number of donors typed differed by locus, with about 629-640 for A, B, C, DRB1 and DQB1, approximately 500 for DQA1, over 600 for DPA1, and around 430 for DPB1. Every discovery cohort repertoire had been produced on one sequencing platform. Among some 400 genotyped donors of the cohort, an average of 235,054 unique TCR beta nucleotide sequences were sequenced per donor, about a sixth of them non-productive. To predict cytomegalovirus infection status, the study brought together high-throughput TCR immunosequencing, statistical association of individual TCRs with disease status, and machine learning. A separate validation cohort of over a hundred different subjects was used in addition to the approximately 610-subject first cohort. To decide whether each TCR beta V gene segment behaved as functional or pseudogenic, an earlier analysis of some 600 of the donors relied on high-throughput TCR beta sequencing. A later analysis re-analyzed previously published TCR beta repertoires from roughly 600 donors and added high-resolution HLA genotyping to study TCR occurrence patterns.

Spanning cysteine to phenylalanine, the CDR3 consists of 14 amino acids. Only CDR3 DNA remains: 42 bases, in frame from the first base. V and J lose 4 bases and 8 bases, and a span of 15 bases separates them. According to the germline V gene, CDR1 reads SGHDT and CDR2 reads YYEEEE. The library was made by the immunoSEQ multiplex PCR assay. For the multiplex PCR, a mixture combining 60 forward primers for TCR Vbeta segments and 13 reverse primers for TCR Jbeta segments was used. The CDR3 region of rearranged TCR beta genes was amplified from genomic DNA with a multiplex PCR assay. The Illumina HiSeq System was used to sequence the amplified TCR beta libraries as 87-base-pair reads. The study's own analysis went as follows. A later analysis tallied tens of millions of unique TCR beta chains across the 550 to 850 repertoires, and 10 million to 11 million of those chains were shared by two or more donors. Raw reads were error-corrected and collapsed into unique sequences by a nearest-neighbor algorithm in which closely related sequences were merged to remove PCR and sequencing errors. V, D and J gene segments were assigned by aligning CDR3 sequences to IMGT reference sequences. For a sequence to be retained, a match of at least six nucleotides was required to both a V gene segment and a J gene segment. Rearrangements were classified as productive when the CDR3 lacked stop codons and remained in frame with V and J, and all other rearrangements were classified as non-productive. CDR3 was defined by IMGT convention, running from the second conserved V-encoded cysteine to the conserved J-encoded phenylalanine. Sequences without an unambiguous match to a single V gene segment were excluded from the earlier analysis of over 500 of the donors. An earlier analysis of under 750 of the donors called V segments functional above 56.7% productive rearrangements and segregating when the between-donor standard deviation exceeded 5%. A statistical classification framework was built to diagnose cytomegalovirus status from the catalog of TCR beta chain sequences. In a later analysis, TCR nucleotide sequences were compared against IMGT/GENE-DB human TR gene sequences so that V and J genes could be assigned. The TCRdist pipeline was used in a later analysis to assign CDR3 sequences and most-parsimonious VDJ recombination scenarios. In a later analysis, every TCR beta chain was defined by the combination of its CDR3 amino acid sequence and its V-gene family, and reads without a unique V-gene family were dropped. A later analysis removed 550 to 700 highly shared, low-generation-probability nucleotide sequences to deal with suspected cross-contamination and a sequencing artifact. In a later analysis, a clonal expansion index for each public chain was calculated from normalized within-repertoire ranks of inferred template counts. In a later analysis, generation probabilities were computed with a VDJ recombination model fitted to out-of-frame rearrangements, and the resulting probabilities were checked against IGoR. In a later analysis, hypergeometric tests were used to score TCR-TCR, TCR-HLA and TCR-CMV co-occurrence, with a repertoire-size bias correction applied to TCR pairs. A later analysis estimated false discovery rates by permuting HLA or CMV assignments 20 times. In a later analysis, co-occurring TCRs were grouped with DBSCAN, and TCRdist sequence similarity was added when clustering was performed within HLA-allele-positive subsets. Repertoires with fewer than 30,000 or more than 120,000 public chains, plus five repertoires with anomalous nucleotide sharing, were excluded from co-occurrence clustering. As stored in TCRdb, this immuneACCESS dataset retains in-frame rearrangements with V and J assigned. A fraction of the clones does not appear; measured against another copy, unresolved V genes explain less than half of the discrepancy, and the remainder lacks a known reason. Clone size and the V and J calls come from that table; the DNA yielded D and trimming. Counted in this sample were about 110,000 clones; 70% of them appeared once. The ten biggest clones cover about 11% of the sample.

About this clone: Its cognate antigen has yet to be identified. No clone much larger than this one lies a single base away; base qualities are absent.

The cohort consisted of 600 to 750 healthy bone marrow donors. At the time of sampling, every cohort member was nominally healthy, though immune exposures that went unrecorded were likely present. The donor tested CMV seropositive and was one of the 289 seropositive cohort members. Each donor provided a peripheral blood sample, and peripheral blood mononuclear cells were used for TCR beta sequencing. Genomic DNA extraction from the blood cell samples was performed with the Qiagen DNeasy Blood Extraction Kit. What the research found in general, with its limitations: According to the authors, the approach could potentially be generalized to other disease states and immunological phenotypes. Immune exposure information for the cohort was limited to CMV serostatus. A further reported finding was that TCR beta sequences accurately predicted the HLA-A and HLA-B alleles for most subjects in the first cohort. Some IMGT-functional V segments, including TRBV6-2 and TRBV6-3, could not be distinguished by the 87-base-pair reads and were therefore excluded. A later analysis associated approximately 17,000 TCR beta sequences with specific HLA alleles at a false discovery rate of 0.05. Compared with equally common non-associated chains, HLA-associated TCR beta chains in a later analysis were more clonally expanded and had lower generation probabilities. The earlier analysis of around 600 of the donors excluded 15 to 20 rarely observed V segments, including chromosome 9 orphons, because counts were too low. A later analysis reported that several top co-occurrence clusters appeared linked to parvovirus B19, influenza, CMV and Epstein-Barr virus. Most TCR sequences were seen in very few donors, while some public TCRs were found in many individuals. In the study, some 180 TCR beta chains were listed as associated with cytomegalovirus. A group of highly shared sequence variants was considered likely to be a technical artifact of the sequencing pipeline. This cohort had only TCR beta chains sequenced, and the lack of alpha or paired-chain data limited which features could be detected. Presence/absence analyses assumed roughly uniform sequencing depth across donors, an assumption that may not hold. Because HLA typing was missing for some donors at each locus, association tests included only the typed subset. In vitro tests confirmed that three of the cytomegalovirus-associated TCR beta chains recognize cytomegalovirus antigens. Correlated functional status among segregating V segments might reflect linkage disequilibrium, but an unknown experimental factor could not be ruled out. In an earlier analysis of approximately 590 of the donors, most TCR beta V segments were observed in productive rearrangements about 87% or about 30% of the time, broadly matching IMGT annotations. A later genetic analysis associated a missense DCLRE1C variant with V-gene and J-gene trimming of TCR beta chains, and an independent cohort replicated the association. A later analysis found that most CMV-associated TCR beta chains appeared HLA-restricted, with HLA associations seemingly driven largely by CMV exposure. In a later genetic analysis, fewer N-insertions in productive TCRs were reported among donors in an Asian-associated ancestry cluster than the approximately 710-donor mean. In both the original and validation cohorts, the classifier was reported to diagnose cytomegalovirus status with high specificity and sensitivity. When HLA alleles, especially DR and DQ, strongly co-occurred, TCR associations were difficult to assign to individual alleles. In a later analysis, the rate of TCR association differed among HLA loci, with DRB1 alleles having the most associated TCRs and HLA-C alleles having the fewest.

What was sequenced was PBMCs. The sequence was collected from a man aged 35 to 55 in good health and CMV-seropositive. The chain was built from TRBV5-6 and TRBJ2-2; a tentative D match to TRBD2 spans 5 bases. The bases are TGTGCCAGCAGCCAGATTTTCGGGATTGGGGAGCTGTTTTTT. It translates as CASSQIFGIGELFF.